Listed below are T cell receptor beta chains from one sample, sequenced in a study of T-cell memory formation after mild COVID-19. One entry per CDR3 protein, called by TCRdb with MiXCR from the 5' RACE reads. The sample lists hundreds of thousands of distinct CDR3 sequences; roughly 20% were seen once. Sequencing input: PBMCs or a T cell subset sorted from them (not recorded which). The receptors were sampled from an adult woman who had mild COVID-19 (a few samples of this study predate the infection). Cell type and time point are not known. The CDR3 runs from the conserved cysteine through the conserved F or W. Fields, in order: V gene, J gene, D gene, clone size, CDR3 DNA, CDR3 protein. A D gene is named only where the DNA matches it firmly. Clone size appears in some rows only: once, few, many, or a class for an expanded clone.

>TRBV19|TRBJ2-2|-|-
TGTGCCAGTTCTCCCCCGCTGGGGCGCGGTTCCCCCGGGGAGCTGTTTTTT
CASSPPLGRGSPGELFF
>TRBV12-3/TRBV12-4|TRBJ2-1|-|few
TGTGCCAGCAGTTTGTCGAGGTACAATGAGCAGTTCTTC
CASSLSRYNEQFF
>TRBV7-2|TRBJ2-7|-|few
TGTGCCAGCAGCTCGCGGAGCGGATTCTACGAGCAGTACTTC
CASSSRSGFYEQYF
>TRBV7-6|TRBJ2-3|-|few
TGTGCCAGCAGCTTATTTCGGTTGGGGGAGAGTACAGATACGCAGTATTTT
CASSLFRLGESTDTQYF
>TRBV6-5|TRBJ1-5|-|-
TGTGCCAGCAGTACGAATGCGGCTCGGGGTAATCAGCCCCAGCATTTT
CASSTNAARGNQPQHF
>TRBV10-3|TRBJ2-7|-|-
TGTGCCATCCAAGGGGGGCTCGCCTACGAGCAGTACTTC
CAIQGGLAYEQYF
>TRBV20-1|TRBJ2-3|-|few
TGCAGTGCCCGCTGGTTGGGTACGCAGTATTTT
CSARWLGTQYF
>TRBV27|TRBJ2-7|TRBD2|many
TGTGCCAGCAGTTTAGTCTCTAGCGGGAGGGCCCCGTACGAGCAGTACTTC
CASSLVSSGRAPYEQYF
>TRBV18|TRBJ2-7|TRBD1|-
TGTGCCAGCTCACGCCAGGGGGCGGAGGAGCAGTACTTC
CASSRQGAEEQYF
>TRBV7-9|TRBJ2-7|-|-
TGTGCCAGCAGCTTTAATTCCGGCTACGAGCAGTACTTC
CASSFNSGYEQYF